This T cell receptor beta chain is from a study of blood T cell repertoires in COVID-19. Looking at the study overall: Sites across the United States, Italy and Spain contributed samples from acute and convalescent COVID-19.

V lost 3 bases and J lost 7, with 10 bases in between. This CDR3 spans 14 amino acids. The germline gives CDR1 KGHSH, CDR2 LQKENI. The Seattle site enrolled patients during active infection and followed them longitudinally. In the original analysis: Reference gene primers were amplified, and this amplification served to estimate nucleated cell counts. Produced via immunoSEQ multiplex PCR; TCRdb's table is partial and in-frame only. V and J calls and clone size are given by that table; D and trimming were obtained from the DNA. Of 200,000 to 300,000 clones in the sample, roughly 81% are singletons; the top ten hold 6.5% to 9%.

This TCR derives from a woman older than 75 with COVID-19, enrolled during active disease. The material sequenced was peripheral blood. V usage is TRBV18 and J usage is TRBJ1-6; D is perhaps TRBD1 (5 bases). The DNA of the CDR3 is TGTGCCAGCTCACCTTCAGGGTTCAATTCACCCCTCCACTTT. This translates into CASSPSGFNSPLHF.